The 20 T cell receptor beta chains below all came from one sample that was sequenced in a study of blood T cell repertoires in COVID-19. TCRdb's table, derived via immunoSEQ multiplex PCR, lists solely in-frame clones and lacks some. The table has 250,000 or so clones, roughly 86% seen once. Sequenced sample: peripheral blood. Source of these receptors: a man aged 50-60 years with acute or convalescent COVID-19.

The rearrangement joins TRBV11-3 to TRBJ2-3, with 7 bases identical to TRBD1. Trimming removed 5 bases from V and 4 bases from J; junction bases left unmatched: 12. In germline, CDR1 is SGHNT, CDR2 YENEEA. The CDR3 consists of 16 residues. CDR3 in DNA: TGTGCCAGCAGCCCCGCGACAGGGTCCGGACCAGATACGCAGTATTTT. Its protein is CASSPATGSGPDTQYF.

The chain employs TRBV3-1 (or the pseudogene TRBV3-2) and TRBJ1-2; 10 nucleotides line up with TRBD1. Trimming removed 4 bases from V and 8 bases from J; junction bases left unmatched: 7. The germline V gene encodes CDR1 LGHDT and CDR2 YNNKEL (reference sequence). CDR3 size: 14 residues. The CDR3 region has the DNA TGTGCCAGCAGCCTCCGGGACAGGGGAGGCGGCTACACCTTC. Its translation is CASSLRDRGGGYTF.

This chain links TRBV27 with TRBJ2-7; 7 bases align to TRBD2. CDR3 length equals 13 residues. J was trimmed by 5 bases and V by 5 bases; bases with no gene match: 6. The V gene's germline CDR1 is MNHEY and CDR2 SMNVEV (reference sequence). The CDR3 DNA sequence: TGTGCCAGCAGTAGGGCGGGAGTGAACGAGCAGTACTTC. It specifies CASSRAGVNEQYF.

The chain recombines TRBV12-3 or TRBV12-4 with TRBJ2-1; D not resolved. V was trimmed by 8 bases and J by 0 bases, leaving 8 bases between them. The CDR3 covers 13 residues. Written as DNA, the CDR3 is TGTGCCAGCCTCTACAGCTCCTACAATGAGCAGTTCTTC. Protein sequence: CASLYSSYNEQFF.

The rearrangement links TRBV15 to TRBJ2-3; 13 positions match TRBD2. The germline CDR1 and CDR2 sequences are LNHNV and YYDKDF (reference sequence). Trimming cost V 5 bases and J 10 bases; bases outside gene matches: 9. CDR3 size: 15 residues. The CDR3 coding sequence is TGTGCCACCAGCCCCCGGACTAGCGGGAGCTCGGCGCAGTATTTT. As protein: CATSPRTSGSSAQYF.

The gene calls are TRBV6-6 and TRBJ2-2; 14 positions agree with TRBD2. The CDR3 is 16 residues long. With V trimmed by 7 bases and J by 7 bases, 8 bases remained unmatched. Germline V gene sequence: CDR1 MNHNY, CDR2 SVGAGI (reference sequence). CDR3 in DNA: TGTGCCAGCAACTTGGGACTAGCGGGAGAGGTCGGGGAGCTGTTTTTT. It specifies CASNLGLAGEVGELFF.

V and J are TRBV5-6 and TRBJ1-2; no firm D call. The CDR3 contains 15 residues. Trimming shortened V by 4 bases and J by 0 bases, and 13 bases separated the two germline ends. CDR1 is SGHDT, CDR2 YYEEEE, per germline. CDR3 protein: CASSDTNRPNYGYTF. CDR3 nucleotides: TGTGCCAGCAGCGATACCAACAGACCTAACTATGGCTACACCTTC.

The chain has TRBV25-1 and TRBJ2-5; TRBD2 agrees at 10 bases. The V gene's germline CDR1 is MGHDK and CDR2 SYGVNS. V gave up 1 base and J gave up 4 bases; unmatched junction bases: 0. The CDR3 is 14 residues long. Here the CDR3 DNA reads TGTGCCAGCAGTGAATGGACTAGCGGAGAGACCCAGTACTTC. Protein: CASSEWTSGETQYF.

The sample holds a few counts of this clone. The chain is built from TRBV30 and TRBJ1-2, with TRBD1 matching 7 bases. J lost 3 bases, V lost 3 bases, and 4 bases had no gene match. Germline V CDR1 and CDR2: GTSNPN, SVGIG (reference sequence). This CDR3 spans 13 amino acids. The CDR3 bases are TGTGCCTGGAGGGGGGACAGCTACTATGGCTACACCTTC. As protein: CAWRGDSYYGYTF.

The V gene is TRBV11-3, the J gene TRBJ2-7, with TRBD1 identical over 11 bases. The CDR3 length is 13 residues. After removal of 5 bases from V and 6 bases from J, the junction contained 3 bases not matched to a gene. CDR1 and CDR2 (germline): SGHNT, YENEEA. The CDR3 region is CASSAGTGGEQYF. CDR3 in DNA: TGTGCCAGCAGCGCCGGGACAGGGGGCGAGCAGTACTTC.

The gene calls are TRBV7-9 and TRBJ2-5, with D perhaps TRBD1 (5 bases). V was cut by 5 bases and J by 5 bases, with 15 bases left in between. The CDR3 contains 14 residues. Germline V gives CDR1 SEHNR, CDR2 FQNEAQ (reference sequence). CDR3 amino acids: CASSTQAPGETQYF. DNA of the CDR3: TGTGCCAGCAGCACACAGGCCCCCGGGGAGACCCAGTACTTC.

CDR3 bases: TGTGCCAGCACCCCGGGGGCCACCTACAATGAGCAGTTCTTC. Translation: CASTPGATYNEQFF. The chain employs TRBV6-2 or TRBV6-3 and TRBJ2-1; either TRBD1 or TRBD2 may fit D (6 bases each). V was shortened by 7 bases and J by 2 bases, with 12 bases between the two germline ends. The CDR3 contains 14 residues. Germline V gene data show CDR1 as MNHEY and CDR2 as SVGEGT.

The table lists this clone with many counts. The rearrangement links TRBV4-1 to TRBJ2-2, with TRBD1 matching 7 bases. The germline gives CDR1 MGHRA, CDR2 YSYEKL. V was clipped by 2 bases and J by 3 bases; unmatched bases: 6. CDR3 length: 16 amino acids. In DNA form, the CDR3 reads TGCGCCAGCAGCCAAAGGTCGGGACAGTACACCGGGGAGCTGTTTTTT. This translates into CASSQRSGQYTGELFF.

The genes are TRBV6-1 and TRBJ2-1, with a tentative D call TRBD2 (5 bases). This CDR3 has 16 residues. The V and J ends lost 1 base and 4 bases respectively, with 14 bases between them. Germline CDR1 is MNHNS and CDR2 is SASEGT. CDR3 residues: CASSEDRVGGYNEQFF. The CDR3 DNA follows: TGTGCCAGCAGTGAAGACCGGGTCGGCGGGTACAATGAGCAGTTCTTC.

The gene calls are TRBV7-9 and TRBJ1-1; 7 positions agree with TRBD1. Per germline, CDR1 SEHNR and CDR2 FQNEAQ (reference sequence). With V trimmed by 3 bases and J by 0 bases, 4 bases remained unmatched. This CDR3 is built from 15 residues. DNA of the CDR3: TGTGCCAGCAGCTTGCAGGGACAGATGAACACTGAAGCTTTCTTT. Protein sequence: CASSLQGQMNTEAFF.

The genes are TRBV6-5 and TRBJ1-2; a possible D gene is TRBD1 (6 bases). V was pared by 3 bases and J by 4 bases, with 12 bases between. Germline-derived CDR1 and CDR2 are MNHEY and SVGAGI. The CDR3 length is 14 residues. CDR3 sequence (DNA): TGTGCCAGCAGTTATGGGACACCGCTCTATGGCTACACCTTC. It encodes CASSYGTPLYGYTF.

The V gene is TRBV4-1, the J gene TRBJ1-1, with 8 bases identical to TRBD1. Trimming took 3 bases from V and 5 from J; bases not matched to a gene: 5. The CDR3 is made up of 14 amino acids. The germline V gene has CDR1 MGHRA and CDR2 YSYEKL. This CDR3 is CASSHPGGTTEAFF. CDR3 bases: TGCGCCAGCAGCCACCCAGGGGGCACAACTGAAGCTTTCTTT.

To note about this clone: One end of the junction does not line up with germline, which may come from a read error. This sequence joins TRBV5-6 and TRBJ2-7, with 10 nucleotides matching TRBD1. Germline CDR1 SGHDT, CDR2 YYEEEE. The CDR3 consists of 16 residues. This CDR3 is CASSSPGTGVSDEQYF. CDR3 DNA sequence: TGTGCCAGCAGCAGTCCCGGGACAGGGGTCTCCGACGAGCAGTACTTC. Looking up the rest from reference TRBV5-6 and TRBJ2-7 gives the full variable domain: DAGVTQSPTHLIKTRGQQVTLRCSPKSGHDTVSWYQQALGQGPQFIFQYYEEEERQRGNFPDRFSGHQFPNYSSELNVNALLLGDSALYLCASSSPGTGVSDEQYFGPGTRLTVT.

The V and J genes are TRBV7-2 and TRBJ2-3; the match to TRBD2 covers 12 bases. CDR1 SGHTA and CDR2 FQGNSA come from the germline V gene. The CDR3 covers 16 residues. The ends lost 5 bases at V and 5 bases at J; junction bases unmatched: 8. CDR3 residues: CASSPLAGGPGDTQYF. In DNA form, the CDR3 reads TGTGCCAGCAGCCCCCTAGCGGGAGGGCCGGGAGATACGCAGTATTTT.

The chain carries TRBV18 and TRBJ1-6; no definite D call. CDR3 length equals 14 residues. CDR1 is KGHSH, CDR2 LQKENI, per germline. V gave up 5 bases and J gave up 8 bases, with 13 bases separating them. CDR3 sequence (DNA): TGTGCCAGCTCAAAGAATGATCTAGATTCACCCCTCCACTTT. As protein: CASSKNDLDSPLHF.